This paragraph reports one T cell receptor beta chain. The sample is drawn from a study of sequential checkpoint blockade in melanoma. The CDR3 totals 11 residues. Trimming pared 6 bases from V and 4 bases from J, leaving 7 bases between. Germline CDR1 is MDHEN and CDR2 is SYDVKM. Treatment denoted: randomized to nivolumab then ipilimumab (arm A) or the reverse (arm B). This table comes from immunoSEQ multiplex PCR, and its TCRdb copy is limited to in-frame clones, with some not included. The table has fewer than 35,000 clones, over 60% seen once; the top ten hold 20% to 25%. The sequence was obtained from a human donor with melanoma. This material consisted of CD8+ T cells sorted from blood (inferred from file names), taken from a patient given nivolumab and ipilimumab in sequence. The chain uses TRBV28 and TRBJ2-7; perhaps TRBD1 as D (5 bases). CDR3 DNA: TGTGCCAGCAGCCCAGGGTACGAGCAGTACTTC. Amino acids: CASSPGYEQYF.